The TCR beta chain under discussion was sequenced for a study of blood T cells in healthy people across ages. Trimming took 0 bases from V and 4 from J; bases not matched to a gene: 7. CDR1 and CDR2 from the germline V gene are SGHDN and FVKESK. CDR3 length equals 18 residues. The sample providers were healthy Caucasian people from Russia, aged roughly 6 to 95. A second PCR, run for about 7 to 11 cycles, used a sample-barcoded 5' primer plus a J-beta primer mix. Via MiXCR, TCRdb re-called the 5' RACE reads, giving one row per CDR3 protein. The profile shows some 760,000 distinct CDR3 sequences, around 25% of them singletons. The sample was also linked to a second study, of T cells of mothers and their children. That report adds: Mothers yielded over 8 million CDR3 reads, children some 2.8 million each.

Sequenced material: blood. This TCR was sampled from a boy aged 5-17 years in good health. The J gene is TRBJ2-2, the V gene TRBV14, with 11 bases that match TRBD1. Written as DNA, the CDR3 is TGTGCCAGCAGCCAAGATAGAGAAGGGACAGGGGGCACCGGGGAGCTGTTTTTT. Residues: CASSQDREGTGGTGELFF.